What follows are 30 T cell receptor beta chains derived from one specimen sequenced in a study of shared clonotypes between healthy human individuals. Profiled with immunoSEQ multiplex PCR; TCRdb holds only in-frame clones, not every one. The top ten hold roughly an eighth of the sample, which has about 480,000 clones, approximately 79% seen once. The sample comprised PBMCs. The origin of the receptors is a woman aged 40 to 50 in good health. Some clones in this sample may be carry-over from other donors' samples.

Comment on this clone: The same CDR3 also results from other DNA sequences found in this sample. This chain uses TRBV29-1 with TRBJ2-1; either TRBD1 or TRBD2 may supply D (5 bases each). CDR1 SQVTM and CDR2 ANQGSEA come from the germline V gene. V was shortened by 6 bases and J by 4 bases, with 10 bases between the two germline ends. The CDR3 sequence is 12 residues long. CDR3 sequence reads: CSVGWGYNEQFF. In nucleotides, the CDR3 is TGCAGCGTGGGCTGGGGGTACAATGAGCAGTTCTTC.

A remark on this clone: Other DNA sequences in the same sample also yield this CDR3. This chain links TRBV5-1 with TRBJ2-5; no reliable D call. The CDR3 length is 11 residues. V lost 3 bases to trimming and J lost 2 bases, with 2 bases between them. Germline V lookup: CDR1 SGHRS, CDR2 YFSETQ. DNA of the CDR3: TGCGCCAGCAGCTCTCAAGAGACCCAGTACTTC. Protein: CASSSQETQYF.

This chain joins TRBV7-9 and TRBJ2-7; 11 nucleotides align to TRBD2. V lost 3 bases, J lost 5 bases, and 6 bases stayed unmatched. This CDR3 comprises 15 residues. Germline loops: CDR1 SEHNR, CDR2 FQNEAQ (reference sequence). The CDR3 sequence is CASSLMTSGNDEQYF. DNA of the CDR3: TGTGCCAGCAGCTTGATGACTAGCGGGAACGACGAGCAGTACTTC.

On this clone itself: This same CDR3 is encoded by further DNA sequences in the sample. The chain uses TRBV6-1 and TRBJ2-5; D tentatively fits TRBD1 or TRBD2 (5 bases each). There are 11 residues in the CDR3. Germline V gene lookup returns CDR1 MNHNS and CDR2 SASEGT. V shed 6 bases and J shed 5 bases, with 7 bases lying between them. This chain's CDR3 is CASSEGETQYF. The DNA of the CDR3 is TGTGCCAGCAGCGAGGGGGAGACCCAGTACTTC.

This sequence joins TRBV28 and TRBJ2-7; D tentatively reads TRBD1 or TRBD2 (5 bases each). The CDR3 has 15 residues. Germline lookup yields CDR1 MDHEN and CDR2 SYDVKM. Trimming pared 6 bases from V and 2 bases from J, leaving 17 bases between. The CDR3 protein is CASSQNRDPTYEQYF. CDR3 bases: TGTGCCAGCAGCCAAAACCGGGACCCAACCTACGAGCAGTACTTC.

The rearrangement links TRBV4-3 to TRBJ2-7; D is uncertain. The CDR3 extends over 14 amino acids. V lost 4 bases and J 0 bases, leaving 10 bases between the germline ends. The germline V gene encodes CDR1 LGHNA and CDR2 YSLEER. In nucleotides, the CDR3 is TGCGCCAGCAGCCCCCTTGCCAACTCCTACGAGCAGTACTTC. Translated: CASSPLANSYEQYF.

This chain links TRBV6-6 with TRBJ1-5; no definite D call. Trimming stripped 2 bases from V and 3 bases from J, with 5 bases between. Germline CDR1 MNHNY, CDR2 SVGAGI (reference sequence). This CDR3 contains 13 residues. The CDR3 loop is CASSYADNQPQHF. CDR3 DNA sequence: TGTGCCAGCAGTTACGCGGACAATCAGCCCCAGCATTTT.

The V and J genes are TRBV29-1 and TRBJ2-1, with 8 bases that match TRBD2. V trimming: 6 bases; J trimming: 5 bases; junction bases outside the gene matches: 6. The CDR3 is made up of 13 amino acids. Germline V gene sequence: CDR1 SQVTM, CDR2 ANQGSEA. CDR3 amino acids: CSVAGGLNNEQFF. The DNA for the CDR3 is TGCAGCGTGGCGGGAGGCCTGAACAATGAGCAGTTCTTC.

The rearrangement uses TRBV13 and TRBJ1-2; D is unresolved. The CDR3 totals 14 residues. V was cut by 5 bases and J by 6 bases, with 16 bases left in between. Germline values: CDR1 PRHDT, CDR2 FYEKMQ (reference sequence). Written as DNA, the CDR3 is TGTGCCAGCAGCCCTCCGGGAAGGGCAGATGGCTACACCTTC. Protein: CASSPPGRADGYTF.

This chain connects TRBV7-9 to TRBJ2-1; TRBD2 is a possible D gene (5 bases). There are 15 residues in the CDR3. V gave up 5 bases and J gave up 9 bases, with 20 bases separating them. Germline-derived CDR1 and CDR2 are SEHNR and FQNEAQ (reference sequence). CDR3: CASSPRGSEQSEQFF. CDR3 nucleotides: TGTGCCAGCAGCCCCCGAGGGAGTGAACAGAGTGAGCAGTTCTTC.

The chain recombines TRBV5-5 with TRBJ2-3; 12 positions match TRBD2. The CDR3 contains 14 residues. The junction had 2 bases not matched to a gene; V was cut back by 4 bases and J by 5 bases. Germline CDR1 SGHKS, CDR2 YYEKEE (reference sequence). CDR3 nucleotide sequence: TGTGCCAGCAGCCCGGGACTAGCGGGAGATACGCAGTATTTT. It codes for CASSPGLAGDTQYF. Filled out from reference TRBV5-5 and TRBJ2-3, the complete variable domain reads DAGVTQSPTHLIKTRGQQVTLRCSPISGHKSVSWYQQVLGQGPQFIFQYYEKEERGRGNFPDRFSARQFPNYSSELNVNALLLGDSALYLCASSPGLAGDTQYFGPGTRLTVL.

The sample holds a few counts of this clone. This sequence joins TRBV9 and TRBJ2-1; TRBD1 is a possible D gene (6 bases). The V end lost 1 base, the J end lost 1 base, and 12 bases lay between the germline ends. The CDR3 loop spans 16 amino acids. The germline V gene has CDR1 SGDLS and CDR2 YYNGEE. CDR3: CASSVLAGESYNEQFF. In DNA, the CDR3 is TGTGCCAGCAGCGTATTGGCAGGGGAGTCCTACAATGAGCAGTTCTTC. Drawing the rest from reference TRBV9 and TRBJ2-1, the complete variable domain is DSGVTQTPKHLITATGQRVTLRCSPRSGDLSVYWYQQSLDQGLQFLIQYYNGEERAKGNILERFSAQQFPDLHSELNLSSLELGDSALYFCASSVLAGESYNEQFFGPGTRLTVL.

The V call is TRBV4-3, the J call TRBJ2-3, with TRBD2 identical over 7 bases. The germline CDR1 and CDR2 sequences are LGHNA and YSLEER. This CDR3 is built from 16 residues. The V segment lost 1 base and the J segment 3 bases; nucleotides outside the gene matches: 7. CDR3 amino acids: CASSQGSRGSTDTQYF. CDR3 nucleotides: TGCGCCAGCAGCCAAGGTTCGCGCGGGAGTACAGATACGCAGTATTTT.

The chain has TRBV27 and TRBJ2-5; TRBD1 is a possible D gene (5 bases). The end of the DNA is better explained by TRBJ2-7, so the J call may be wrong. CDR1 and CDR2 (germline): MNHEY, SMNVEV (reference sequence). The CDR3 is 14 residues long. Written as DNA, the CDR3 is TGTGCCAGCAGTTTATTTGGGGCCTCGGACGAGCAGTACTTC. Translation: CASSLFGASDEQYF.

This sequence joins TRBV19 and TRBJ1-5; the D gene is possibly TRBD1 (6 bases). Between the trimmed V and J ends, which lost 9 bases and 3 bases, there was a span of 15 bases. CDR1 and CDR2 (germline): LNHDA, SQIVND (reference sequence). There are 14 residues in the CDR3. CDR3 in DNA: TGTGCCAGCCGGGACACCCACGACAATCAGCCCCAGCATTTT. Translating gives CASRDTHDNQPQHF.

This rearrangement joins TRBV5-6 to TRBJ1-1; 11 positions agree with TRBD1. J gave up 5 bases and V 5 bases, and 11 bases lay outside the gene matches. The CDR3 spans 16 residues. Germline CDR1 reads SGHDT; CDR2 reads YYEEEE. The CDR3 DNA follows: TGTGCCAGCAGTTCCGGGACAGGGGGTTCTAGGACTGAAGCTTTCTTT. Residues: CASSSGTGGSRTEAFF.

V is TRBV27 and J is TRBJ2-5; no clear D gene. CDR3 size: 14 residues. Trimming cost V 0 bases and J 5 bases, with 10 bases left between them. Germline V CDR1 and CDR2: MNHEY, SMNVEV (reference sequence). This CDR3 reads CASSLSYQHETQYF. CDR3 sequence (DNA): TGTGCCAGCAGTTTATCGTATCAGCACGAGACCCAGTACTTC.

J is TRBJ2-1 and V is TRBV2, with 10 bases aligning to TRBD1. This CDR3 has 14 residues. V was clipped by 6 bases and J by 8 bases; unmatched bases: 7. CDR1 and CDR2 from the germline V gene are SNHLY and FYNNEI. The CDR3 loop is CASRGGTGVDEQFF. In nucleotides, the CDR3 is TGTGCCAGCAGGGGAGGGACAGGGGTGGATGAGCAGTTCTTC. The full variable domain, with the rest looked up from reference TRBV2 and TRBJ2-1, is EPEVTQTPSHQVTQMGQEVILRCVPISNHLYFYWYRQILGQKVEFLVSFYNNEISEKSEIFDDQFSVERPDGSNFTLKIRSTKLEDSAMYFCASRGGTGVDEQFFGPGTRLTVL.

This rearrangement joins TRBV29-1 to TRBJ1-2; weak D call: TRBD1 (5 bases). V was pared by 6 bases and J by 5 bases, with 19 bases between. This CDR3 has 14 amino acids. CDR1 and CDR2 from the germline V gene are SQVTM and ANQGSEA. The CDR3 region is CSVYSSGAGYGYTF. The CDR3 bases are TGCAGCGTCTACTCCTCCGGGGCAGGGTATGGCTACACCTTC.

J is TRBJ1-5 and V is TRBV19, with D perhaps matching TRBD1 (5 bases). This CDR3 region has 15 residues. V shed 2 bases and J shed 1 base, with 9 bases lying between them. CDR1 is LNHDA and CDR2 is SQIVND in the germline V gene (reference sequence). DNA of the CDR3: TGTGCCAGTAGTATACCGACAGTCAGCAATCAGCCCCAGCATTTT. As protein: CASSIPTVSNQPQHF. Complete variable domain (other parts from reference TRBV19 and TRBJ1-5): DGGITQSPKYLFRKEGQNVTLSCEQNLNHDAMYWYRQDPGQGLRLIYYSQIVNDFQKGDIAEGYSVSREKKESFPLTVTSAQKNPTAFYLCASSIPTVSNQPQHFGDGTRLSIL.

The gene calls are TRBV4-2 and TRBJ2-3; TRBD2 matches at 11 bases. J was trimmed by 1 base and V by 4 bases; bases with no gene match: 4. CDR3 length equals 16 residues. CDR1 LGHNA and CDR2 YNFKEQ come from the germline V gene. CDR3 loop: CASSRQLAGGTDTQYF. CDR3 coding DNA: TGTGCCAGCAGCCGCCAACTAGCGGGAGGCACAGATACGCAGTATTTT.

This clone showed up many times. Other DNA sequences in the same sample also yield this CDR3. The chain links TRBV7-9 to TRBJ1-1; tentative D call: TRBD1 (5 bases). Looked up from germline, CDR1 is SEHNR and CDR2 is FQNEAQ (reference sequence). The CDR3 length is 14 residues. V was clipped by 3 bases and J by 8 bases, with 16 bases between them. CDR3 residues: CASSFKGQSLEAFF. CDR3 sequence (DNA): TGTGCCAGCAGCTTCAAGGGGCAGAGCTTAGAAGCTTTCTTT.

The gene calls are TRBV9 and TRBJ1-5; TRBD1 aligns across 7 bases. This CDR3 region has 15 residues. Germline loops: CDR1 SGDLS, CDR2 YYNGEE. The V gene end was trimmed by 3 bases and the J gene end by 0 bases; junction bases not matched to a gene: 3. As DNA, the CDR3 is TGTGCCAGCAGCGCACAGGGGAATAGCAATCAGCCCCAGCATTTT. Encoded protein: CASSAQGNSNQPQHF.

For the CDR3, the DNA is TGTGCCAGCACCCAAGGACAGGGGGCCCCCCGGGAAGCTTTCTTT. This codes for CASTQGQGAPREAFF. This chain uses TRBV7-9 with TRBJ1-1, with TRBD1 identical over 11 bases. CDR1 is SEHNR and CDR2 is FQNEAQ in the germline V gene (reference sequence). V shed 7 bases, J shed 8 bases, and the junction held 12 bases outside the gene matches. This CDR3 has 15 residues.

This sequence joins TRBV28 and TRBJ2-7, with 9 bases that match TRBD1. Losses at the gene ends were 7 bases for V and 9 bases for J; bases not matched to a gene: 13. CDR1 MDHEN and CDR2 SYDVKM come from the germline V gene. CDR3 length: 14 residues. CDR3 DNA: TGTGCCAGCATTTCCGGACAGGGGAGCAACGGGCAGTACTTC. It codes for CASISGQGSNGQYF.

The CDR3 coding sequence is TGTGCCAGCTCACGGGACGGTTTTAACTCCTACGAGCAGTACTTC. Protein sequence: CASSRDGFNSYEQYF. The rearrangement links TRBV18 to TRBJ2-7; D could derive from TRBD1 or TRBD2 (5 bases each). The CDR3 has 15 amino acids. V lost 4 bases and J 0 bases, leaving 13 bases between the germline ends. CDR1 KGHSH and CDR2 LQKENI come from the germline V gene.

This chain joins TRBV11-2 and TRBJ1-1; D is unresolved. V lost 5 bases, J lost 3 bases, and 13 bases lay in between. Germline V gene sequence: CDR1 SGHAT, CDR2 FQNNGV. CDR3 size: 14 residues. The CDR3 nucleotides read TGTGCCAGCAGCCAAGGTCTCGGGGACACTGAAGCTTTCTTT. As protein: CASSQGLGDTEAFF.

Here the CDR3 reads CASSPPGLALETQYF. The CDR3 DNA sequence: TGTGCCAGCTCACCACCGGGACTAGCGTTGGAGACCCAGTACTTC. The gene calls are TRBV18 and TRBJ2-5, with 10 bases that match TRBD2. The germline V gene encodes CDR1 KGHSH and CDR2 LQKENI. Losses at the gene ends were 0 bases for V and 5 bases for J; bases not matched to a gene: 3. The CDR3 consists of 15 residues.

In the case of this clone: Other nucleotide sequences in the sample specify the same CDR3. This sequence joins TRBV5-4 and TRBJ2-3; D gene unclear. The CDR3 consists of 15 residues. The V gene lost 0 bases and the J gene lost 0 bases, with 8 bases spanning the gap. In germline, CDR1 is SGHNT, CDR2 YYREEE (reference sequence). CDR3 amino acids: CASSLDPLSTDTQYF. The CDR3 region has the DNA TGTGCCAGCAGCTTGGACCCGCTGAGCACAGATACGCAGTATTTT.

V and J are TRBV7-8 and TRBJ1-4; D remains ambiguous. This CDR3 is built from 13 residues. The germline V and J ends were trimmed by 2 bases and 5 bases, with 6 bases remaining between them. CDR1 SGHVS and CDR2 FQNEAQ come from the germline V gene. The CDR3 protein is CASSLNVNEKLFF. In DNA, the CDR3 is TGTGCCAGCAGCTTAAACGTGAATGAAAAACTGTTTTTT.